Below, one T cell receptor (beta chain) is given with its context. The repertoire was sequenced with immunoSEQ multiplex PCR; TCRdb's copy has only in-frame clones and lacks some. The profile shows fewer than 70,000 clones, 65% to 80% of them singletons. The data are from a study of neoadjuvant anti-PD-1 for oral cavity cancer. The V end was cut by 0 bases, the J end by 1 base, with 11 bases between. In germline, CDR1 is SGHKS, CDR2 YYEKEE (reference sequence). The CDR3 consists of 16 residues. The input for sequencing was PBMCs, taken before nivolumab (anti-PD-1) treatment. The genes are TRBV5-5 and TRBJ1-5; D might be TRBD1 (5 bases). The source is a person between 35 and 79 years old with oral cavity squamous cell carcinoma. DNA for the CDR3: TGTGCCAGCAGCTTGGAGGGGACCCCCAGCAATCAGCCCCAGCATTTT. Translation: CASSLEGTPSNQPQHF.